The 23 T cell receptor beta chains listed next were all sequenced from one sample in a study of a mutant IDH1 vaccine in newly diagnosed glioma. Method: immunoSEQ multiplex PCR; TCRdb's copy keeps in-frame clones and lacks some. The table records about 58,000 clones, about 80% of them present only once. No cognate antigen is known for these TCRs. The time point was: week 5, during vaccination. Every single dose of the vaccine, 300 ug of mutant IDH1 20-mer peptide, came with topical imiquimod. This specimen was PBMCs, taken from a glioma patient whose treatment included an IDH1 peptide vaccine. These receptors all stem from a woman between 50 and 59 years old with glioma.

This chain uses TRBV7-2 with TRBJ2-5; the match to TRBD2 covers 12 bases. Germline loops: CDR1 SGHTA, CDR2 FQGNSA. V trimming: 4 bases; J trimming: 4 bases; junction bases outside the gene matches: 10. The CDR3 contains 17 residues. The CDR3 protein is CASSSRLAGGPGETQYF. The CDR3, as DNA: TGTGCCAGCAGCTCCCGTCTAGCGGGGGGGCCGGGAGAGACCCAGTACTTC.

The table lists this clone with a few counts. V usage is TRBV28 and J usage is TRBJ2-7; TRBD2 is a possible D gene (6 bases). Germline-derived CDR1 and CDR2 are MDHEN and SYDVKM. Trimming shortened V by 4 bases and J by 4 bases, and 11 bases separated the two germline ends. The CDR3 is 13 residues long. CDR3 sequence reads: CASSWVGGYEQYF. As DNA, the CDR3 is TGTGCCAGCAGTTGGGTGGGGGGATACGAGCAGTACTTC.

V and J are TRBV4-2 and TRBJ2-3; 12 nucleotides match TRBD2. The germline V gene encodes CDR1 LGHNA and CDR2 YNFKEQ. The CDR3 length is 17 residues. Trimming took 0 bases from V and 4 from J; bases not matched to a gene: 5. This chain's CDR3 is CASSQDRPSGGADTQYF. The CDR3 DNA follows: TGTGCCAGCAGCCAAGATCGGCCTAGCGGGGGGGCAGATACGCAGTATTTT.

J is TRBJ1-1 and V is TRBV4-1; no clear D. The CDR3 loop spans 13 amino acids. The V end lost 2 bases, the J end lost 1 base, and 5 bases lay between the germline ends. CDR1 and CDR2 from the germline V gene are MGHRA and YSYEKL. CDR3 amino acids: CASSQKGNTEAFF. For the CDR3, the DNA is TGCGCCAGCAGCCAAAAAGGGAACACTGAAGCTTTCTTT.

The DNA of the CDR3 is TGTGCCAGTACCGCAGCCAGGGGATTCTACAATGAGCAGTTCTTC. It yields the protein CASTAARGFYNEQFF. The chain recombines TRBV19 with TRBJ2-1, with D tentatively TRBD1 (6 bases). CDR1 and CDR2 (germline): LNHDA, SQIVND (reference sequence). There are 15 residues in the CDR3. V dropped 7 bases and J dropped 3 bases, with 16 bases sitting between them. The whole variable domain, remainder taken from reference TRBV19 and TRBJ2-1, is DGGITQSPKYLFRKEGQNVTLSCEQNLNHDAMYWYRQDPGQGLRLIYYSQIVNDFQKGDIAEGYSVSREKKESFPLTVTSAQKNPTAFYLCASTAARGFYNEQFFGPGTRLTVL.

V and J are TRBV29-1 and TRBJ2-3, with D tentatively TRBD2 (5 bases). The CDR3 spans 14 residues. Looked up from germline, CDR1 is SQVTM and CDR2 is ANQGSEA. V gave up 1 base and J gave up 6 bases, with 14 bases separating them. The CDR3 spells CSVEAGSLGDTQYF. The CDR3 coding sequence is TGCAGCGTTGAAGCGGGGAGCCTTGGTGATACGCAGTATTTT.

The genes are TRBV14 and TRBJ1-2; no clear D gene. This CDR3 region has 13 residues. Per the germline V gene, CDR1 is SGHDN and CDR2 is FVKESK. Trimming stripped 4 bases from V and 4 bases from J, with 10 bases between. The CDR3 DNA sequence: TGTGCCAGCAGCCCAGGCGGACTCTATGGCTACACCTTC. Protein: CASSPGGLYGYTF.

This sequence joins TRBV5-1 and TRBJ1-2; tentatively, D is TRBD1 (5 bases). The CDR3 has 12 residues. Germline CDR1 reads SGHRS; CDR2 reads YFSETQ. V gave up 4 bases and J gave up 3 bases, with 7 bases separating them. Written as DNA, the CDR3 is TGCGCCAGCAGCCCGGGGGACTATGGCTACACCTTC. Protein product: CASSPGDYGYTF. Full variable domain (outside the CDR3, taken from reference TRBV5-1 and TRBJ1-2): KAGVTQTPRYLIKTRGQQVTLSCSPISGHRSVSWYQQTPGQGLQFLFEYFSETQRNKGNFPGRFSGRQFSNSRSEMNVSTLELGDSALYLCASSPGDYGYTFGSGTRLTVV.

The chain couples TRBV20-1 to TRBJ2-7; no clear D. V dropped 2 bases and J dropped 6 bases, with 8 bases sitting between them. Germline lookup yields CDR1 DFQATT and CDR2 SNEGSKA (reference sequence). This CDR3 has 11 amino acids. The CDR3 coding sequence is TGCAGTGCTAGAACACAGCCCGAGCAGTACTTC. Translating gives CSARTQPEQYF.

V usage is TRBV2 and J usage is TRBJ2-6, with D perhaps matching TRBD2 (5 bases). Per the germline V gene, CDR1 is SNHLY and CDR2 is FYNNEI. V gave up 6 bases and J gave up 4 bases, with 10 bases separating them. This CDR3 has 14 residues. CDR3: CASSRGSGANVLTF. CDR3 nucleotide sequence: TGTGCCAGCAGCCGGGGATCGGGGGCCAACGTCCTGACTTTC.

This chain uses TRBV6-5 with TRBJ1-4; no clear D. CDR1 MNHEY and CDR2 SVGAGI come from the germline V gene. Between the trimmed V and J ends, which lost 7 bases and 8 bases, there was a span of 8 bases. CDR3 length: 11 residues. CDR3 in DNA: TGTGCCAGCATGGGAGGGGAAAAACTGTTTTTT. Its translation: CASMGGEKLFF.

The rearrangement joins TRBV5-4 to TRBJ2-1, with 8 bases lining up with TRBD2. Germline V gene sequence: CDR1 SGHNT, CDR2 YYREEE (reference sequence). The ends lost 3 bases at V and 5 bases at J; junction bases unmatched: 10. CDR3 length equals 16 residues. CDR3 residues: CASSSPQRSGDNEQFF. The CDR3 nucleotides read TGTGCCAGCAGCTCCCCTCAACGTAGCGGGGACAATGAGCAGTTCTTC.

V is TRBV6-5 and J is TRBJ1-6; D gene uncertain. There are 16 residues in the CDR3. The germline V gene encodes CDR1 MNHEY and CDR2 SVGAGI. V lost 3 bases and J lost 1, with 10 bases in between. DNA of the CDR3: TGTGCCAGCAGTTATTCTAGGGCGTCCTATAATTCACCCCTCCACTTT. Protein sequence: CASSYSRASYNSPLHF.

This clone was recorded once. DNA for the CDR3: TGTGCCAGCAGCTCGGGACAGGTTAGCAATCAGCCCCAGCATTTT. It yields the protein CASSSGQVSNQPQHF. This rearrangement joins TRBV5-5 to TRBJ1-5; TRBD1 agrees at 8 bases. CDR3 length equals 15 residues. V lost 3 bases to trimming and J lost 0 bases; unmatched junction nucleotides: 2. CDR1 and CDR2 from the germline V gene are SGHKS and YYEKEE (reference sequence). The full variable domain, completed using reference TRBV5-5 and TRBJ1-5, is DAGVTQSPTHLIKTRGQQVTLRCSPISGHKSVSWYQQVLGQGPQFIFQYYEKEERGRGNFPDRFSARQFPNYSSELNVNALLLGDSALYLCASSSGQVSNQPQHFGDGTRLSIL.

The chain joins TRBV28 to TRBJ1-6; a weak D match, TRBD1 (5 bases). Trimming stripped 6 bases from V and 9 bases from J, with 12 bases between. This CDR3 comprises 13 residues. CDR1 MDHEN and CDR2 SYDVKM come from the germline V gene. The CDR3 nucleotides read TGTGCCAGCAGCCCCGAGGGGTCTTCACCCCTCCACTTT. Residues: CASSPEGSSPLHF.

The chain is built from TRBV6-1 and TRBJ2-5; D is uncertain. CDR3 length: 13 residues. V was pared by 4 bases and J by 0 bases, with 6 bases between. The V gene's germline CDR1 is MNHNS and CDR2 SASEGT. The CDR3 sequence: CASSAADQETQYF. The CDR3 nucleotides read TGTGCCAGCAGTGCGGCCGACCAAGAGACCCAGTACTTC.

The CDR3 coding sequence is TGCAGCGTTGGCCCGGGGGGGGAAGAGACCCAGTACTTC. This encodes CSVGPGGEETQYF. The J gene is TRBJ2-5, the V gene TRBV29-1; 8 bases are a match to TRBD2. Germline-derived CDR1 and CDR2 are SQVTM and ANQGSEA. V lost 4 bases and J lost 3; bases outside the gene matches: 4. The CDR3 has 13 residues.

The sample holds a few counts of this clone. V gene TRBV9 combines with J gene TRBJ1-3, with TRBD1 as a possible D gene (5 bases). Germline assignment: CDR1 SGDLS and CDR2 YYNGEE. Trimming stripped 3 bases from V and 0 bases from J, with 13 bases between. The CDR3 has 16 amino acids. CDR3 residues: CASSARQTSSGNTIYF. CDR3 DNA: TGTGCCAGCAGCGCTCGACAGACCAGCTCTGGAAACACCATATATTTT.

The J gene is TRBJ1-2, the V gene TRBV2, with TRBD1 matching over 10 bases. The CDR3 has 14 amino acids. Germline CDR1 is SNHLY and CDR2 is FYNNEI. J was trimmed by 8 bases and V by 6 bases; bases with no gene match: 9. CDR3 in DNA: TGTGCCAGCAGGGGGACAGGGGATCTTGGAGGCTACACCTTC. As protein: CASRGTGDLGGYTF.

The rearrangement joins TRBV5-1 to TRBJ2-1, with 12 nucleotides matching TRBD1. This CDR3 region has 16 residues. V shed 5 bases, J shed 8 bases, and the junction held 11 bases outside the gene matches. Germline V lookup: CDR1 SGHRS, CDR2 YFSETQ. The CDR3, as DNA: TGCGCCAGCAGAGTCACCGGGACAGGGGGCCTCGATGAGCAGTTCTTC. This sequence encodes CASRVTGTGGLDEQFF.

The chain is built from TRBV6-6 and TRBJ2-7; D gene uncertain. The CDR3 has 11 amino acids. V was cut by 4 bases and J by 7 bases, with 8 bases left in between. Germline CDR1 reads MNHNY; CDR2 reads SVGAGI (reference sequence). In nucleotides, the CDR3 is TGTGCCAGCAGTTTCGGTCAAGAGCAGTACTTC. Translating it yields CASSFGQEQYF.

The chain links TRBV6-5 to TRBJ1-4, with 8 bases that match TRBD1. This CDR3 is 15 amino acids long. Germline CDR1 and CDR2: MNHEY and SVGAGI. Losses at the gene ends were 5 bases for V and 3 bases for J; bases not matched to a gene: 5. The CDR3 DNA sequence: TGTGCCAGCAGTGGCAGGGGGCTGGCTAATGAAAAACTGTTTTTT. This encodes CASSGRGLANEKLFF.

This clone was seen only once. The genes are TRBV5-1 and TRBJ2-1; 8 nucleotides match TRBD2. Germline V lookup: CDR1 SGHRS, CDR2 YFSETQ. There are 14 residues in the CDR3. V lost 0 bases to trimming and J lost 15 bases; unmatched junction nucleotides: 11. This CDR3 is CASSLALAGSRLFF. The CDR3 region has the DNA TGCGCCAGCAGCTTGGCCCTAGCGGGCAGTAGACTGTTCTTC.